The rows below give T cell receptor beta chains drawn from one sample of a study of a mutant IDH1 vaccine in newly diagnosed glioma. Generated by immunoSEQ multiplex PCR, the TCRdb table keeps only in-frame clones and is missing some. Of some 29,000 clones listed, around three quarters are singletons. Their target antigens are unknown. The sample in question was PBMCs, obtained from a glioma patient whose treatment included an IDH1 peptide vaccine. These receptors were collected from a woman younger than 45 with glioma. Some clones in this sample may be carry-over from other donors' samples. Both conserved end residues are part of each CDR3. Fields, in order: J gene, clone size, V gene, D gene, CDR3 protein, CDR3 DNA. The D gene is left open where the match is weak. Expanded clones get a size class; other rows say once, few or many, or leave the size out.

>TRBJ2-3|medium-sized|TRBV27|TRBD2
CASSTTSGDTQYF
TGTGCCAGCAGTACGACTAGCGGAGATACGCAGTATTTT
>TRBJ2-7|-|TRBV7-8|-
CASSLDRLGEQYF
TGTGCCAGCAGCTTAGACCGACTTGGCGAGCAGTACTTC
>TRBJ1-1|-|TRBV5-4|-
CASSLDSPFGRGGTEAFF
TGTGCCAGCAGCTTGGATAGCCCTTTCGGCAGGGGTGGTACTGAAGCTTTCTTT
>TRBJ2-2|-|TRBV9|-
CASSVGTNTGELFF
TGTGCCAGCAGCGTAGGAACGAACACCGGGGAGCTGTTTTTT
>TRBJ2-1|-|TRBV7-8|-
CASSLGAYNEQFF
TGTGCCAGCAGCTTAGGGGCATACAATGAGCAGTTCTTC
>TRBJ2-3|-|TRBV2|-
CASSGSWRTSTDTQYF
TGTGCCAGCAGTGGGTCCTGGCGAACTAGCACAGATACGCAGTATTTT
>TRBJ1-2|-|TRBV9|TRBD1
CASSLQLQGGVGGYTF
TGTGCCAGCAGCCTCCAACTCCAGGGGGGAGTGGGTGGCTACACCTTC
>TRBJ1-4|-|TRBV2|TRBD1
CASTRQGANEKLFF
TGTGCCAGCACCAGACAGGGCGCTAATGAAAAACTGTTTTTT
>TRBJ2-1|-|TRBV19|-
CASSITRISEQFF
TGTGCCAGTAGTATAACCCGAATCAGTGAGCAGTTCTTC
>TRBJ2-1|-|TRBV4-1|-
CASSQNRHPYNEQFF
TGCGCCAGCAGCCAGAATAGGCATCCATACAATGAGCAGTTCTTC
>TRBJ1-4|-|TRBV25-1|-
CASSGQAFKHQKLFF
TGTGCCAGCAGTGGACAGGCCTTCAAGCATCAAAAACTGTTTTTT
>TRBJ1-1|few|TRBV30|-
CAWKAGAMNTEAFF
TGTGCCTGGAAGGCGGGGGCTATGAACACTGAAGCTTTCTTT
>TRBJ1-5|few|TRBV6-5|-
CASSWTAYSNQPQHF
TGTGCCAGCAGCTGGACAGCTTATAGCAATCAGCCCCAGCATTTT
>TRBJ1-2|-|TRBV5-1|-
CASSLSGTNYGYTF
TGCGCCAGCAGCTTATCCGGGACGAACTATGGCTACACCTTC
>TRBJ1-1|-|TRBV5-8|-
CASTSAGAVTIMNTEAFF
TGTGCCAGCACCTCGGCCGGGGCAGTGACCATTATGAACACTGAAGCTTTCTTT
>TRBJ1-3|-|TRBV5-1|-
CASSLAGPSSGNTIYF
TGCGCCAGCAGCTTAGCAGGCCCGAGCTCTGGAAACACCATATATTTT
>TRBJ1-2|-|TRBV4-1|-
CASSPEVSGNYGYTF
TGCGCCAGCAGCCCCGAGGTATCGGGGAACTATGGCTACACCTTC
>TRBJ2-2|-|TRBV10-1|-
CASSESYRRTDTGELFF
TGCGCCAGCAGTGAGTCGTATCGTCGGACCGACACCGGGGAGCTGTTTTTT
>TRBJ1-1|once|TRBV2|-
CASSGQGGTEAFF
TGTGCCAGCAGTGGCCAGGGAGGCACTGAAGCTTTCTTT
>TRBJ1-2|-|TRBV30|-
CAWSVLVWGSNYGYTF
TGTGCCTGGAGTGTACTTGTTTGGGGGTCCAACTATGGCTACACCTTC
>TRBJ2-1|-|TRBV19|TRBD1
CASSRDRVYNEQFF
TGTGCCAGTAGTCGGGACAGGGTCTACAATGAGCAGTTCTTC
>TRBJ2-1|-|TRBV19|TRBD2
CASRTTSGSYNEQFF
TGTGCCAGTAGGACCACTAGCGGCTCCTACAATGAGCAGTTCTTC
>TRBJ1-2|-|TRBV5-6|TRBD1
CASSPIAGGGGYTF
TGTGCCAGCAGCCCGATCGCAGGGGGTGGGGGCTACACCTTC
>TRBJ1-2|-|TRBV5-8|-
CASSNGYTF
TGTGCCAGCAGCAACGGCTACACCTTC
>TRBJ2-5|-|TRBV20-1|-
CSGEEGETQYF
TGCAGTGGGGAGGAGGGGGAGACCCAGTACTTC
>TRBJ2-7|once|TRBV5-1|-
CASSLVAGTYEQYF
TGCGCCAGCAGCTTGGTGGCAGGGACGTACGAGCAGTACTTC
>TRBJ2-1|few|TRBV10-3|-
CAISAQGRHNEQFF
TGTGCCATCAGTGCGCAGGGACGGCACAATGAGCAGTTCTTC
>TRBJ1-2|-|TRBV19|TRBD1
CASSIETGGAVGYTF
TGTGCCAGTAGTATAGAAACAGGGGGCGCCGTGGGCTACACCTTC
>TRBJ1-2|-|TRBV7-9|-
CASRLNNPQGIGGYTF
TGTGCCAGCAGGCTTAACAACCCACAGGGAATTGGGGGCTACACCTTC
>TRBJ2-3|-|TRBV6-5|TRBD1
CASSYAGTGIGDTQYF
TGTGCCAGCAGTTACGCCGGGACAGGGATCGGGGATACGCAGTATTTT
>TRBJ2-7|-|TRBV6-5|-
CAAQGRTYEQYF
TGTGCCGCCCAGGGGAGAACCTACGAGCAGTACTTC
>TRBJ1-2|-|TRBV5-1|-
CASSLVGGAAYTF
TGCGCCAGCAGCTTGGTGGGCGGCGCTGCCTACACCTTC
>TRBJ2-5|-|TRBV6-1|-
CASKTEMGETQYF
TGTGCCAGTAAGACAGAAATGGGAGAGACCCAGTACTTC
>TRBJ2-1|-|TRBV5-6|-
CASSLGGNEQFF
TGTGCCAGCAGCTTGGGAGGCAATGAGCAGTTCTTC
>TRBJ1-3|-|TRBV30|-
CAWSGAGGGLSGNTIYF
TGTGCCTGGTCCGGCGCCGGGGGAGGCCTCTCTGGAAACACCATATATTTT
>TRBJ2-3|-|TRBV27|TRBD2
CASSSGTSGYTDTQYF
TGTGCCAGCAGTTCTGGAACTAGCGGGTACACAGATACGCAGTATTTT
>TRBJ1-1|few|TRBV30|-
CAWSPRDGRTEAFF
TGTGCCTGGAGTCCCCGGGACGGACGGACTGAAGCTTTCTTT
>TRBJ2-2|-|TRBV19|TRBD2
CASSNRLAGGLTPELFF
TGTGCCAGTAGTAATAGACTAGCGGGAGGCCTGACCCCGGAGCTGTTTTTT
>TRBJ2-1|-|TRBV14|-
CASSQLGFYNEQFF
TGTGCCAGCAGCCAGCTGGGCTTCTACAATGAGCAGTTCTTC
>TRBJ1-5|-|TRBV5-1|TRBD1
CASSLTGAGNQPQHF
TGCGCCAGCAGCTTGACAGGGGCAGGCAATCAGCCCCAGCATTTT
>TRBJ2-7|-|TRBV7-9|-
CASSLQGTEQYF
TGTGCCAGCAGCTTACAGGGGACCGAGCAGTACTTC
>TRBJ2-7|-|TRBV6-5|-
CASSYSLGQENYEQYF
TGTGCCAGCAGTTACTCGTTGGGGCAGGAGAACTACGAGCAGTACTTC
>TRBJ2-7|-|TRBV7-2|-
CASSFEEAPYEQYF
TGTGCCAGCAGCTTTGAGGAGGCCCCCTACGAGCAGTACTTC
>TRBJ1-4|-|TRBV27|TRBD1
CASSSTGGRTTNEKLFF
TGTGCCAGCAGTTCAACAGGGGGTCGTACAACTAATGAAAAACTGTTTTTT
>TRBJ2-3|-|TRBV28|TRBD2
CASSPWGGDTQYF
TGTGCCAGCAGTCCCTGGGGAGGGGATACGCAGTATTTT
>TRBJ1-4|few|TRBV15|-
CATSRDEGRGFKLFF
TGTGCCACCAGCAGAGACGAAGGCAGGGGATTTAAACTGTTTTTT